Following are 21 T cell receptor beta chains from one sample sequenced in a study of blood T cell repertoires in COVID-19. Using immunoSEQ multiplex PCR, the repertoire was profiled, and TCRdb retains in-frame clones only, with some absent. The table records around 60,000 clones, 88% of them present only once. Sequencing was performed on peripheral blood. These receptors were collected from a human donor in a cohort sampled during active COVID-19.

The CDR3 region is CASTLSGSSYEQYF. The CDR3 bases are TGTGCCAGCACCCTTAGCGGGAGCTCCTACGAGCAGTACTTC. The genes are TRBV7-9 and TRBJ2-7; the match to TRBD2 covers 9 bases. J lost 0 bases, V lost 7 bases, and 4 bases had no gene match. CDR3 length: 14 amino acids. The V gene's germline CDR1 is SEHNR and CDR2 FQNEAQ (reference sequence).

This clone was seen once. The chain employs TRBV5-1 and TRBJ2-7; 10 nucleotides align to TRBD1. The trim removed 1 base at V and 1 base at J, leaving 5 bases unmatched. The CDR3 is made up of 16 amino acids. Germline CDR1 is SGHRS and CDR2 is YFSETQ. The CDR3 loop is CASSLIGQGGSYEQYF. In DNA, the CDR3 is TGCGCCAGCAGCTTGATCGGACAGGGGGGATCCTACGAGCAGTACTTC.

The chain links TRBV11-2 to TRBJ2-5; weak D call: TRBD1 (6 bases). With 5 bases removed from V and 0 bases from J, the gap between germline ends came to 13 bases. The CDR3 is made up of 15 amino acids. Germline V gene sequence: CDR1 SGHAT, CDR2 FQNNGV. CDR3 residues: CASSGTSVYQETQYF. DNA for the CDR3: TGTGCCAGCAGCGGGACATCCGTTTACCAAGAGACCCAGTACTTC.

The V gene is TRBV10-3, the J gene TRBJ2-1, with a weak D call TRBD2 (5 bases). The ends were cut back, 2 bases at V and 10 bases at J, with 15 bases in the middle. From germline, CDR1 is ENHRY and CDR2 SYGVKD. The CDR3 loop spans 14 amino acids. The CDR3 loop reads CAISEGVPGGEQFF. The CDR3 DNA reads as TGTGCCATCAGTGAGGGAGTCCCCGGCGGGGAGCAGTTCTTC.

This chain links TRBV5-5 with TRBJ2-7; 9 bases map to TRBD1. The V segment lost 4 bases and the J segment 0 bases; nucleotides outside the gene matches: 5. The V gene's germline CDR1 is SGHKS and CDR2 YYEKEE (reference sequence). CDR3 length: 15 amino acids. The CDR3 spells CASSPWDRDSYEQYF. The CDR3 DNA reads as TGTGCCAGCAGCCCCTGGGACAGGGACTCCTACGAGCAGTACTTC. The entire variable domain, with the rest obtained from reference TRBV5-5 and TRBJ2-7, is as follows: DAGVTQSPTHLIKTRGQQVTLRCSPISGHKSVSWYQQVLGQGPQFIFQYYEKEERGRGNFPDRFSARQFPNYSSELNVNALLLGDSALYLCASSPWDRDSYEQYFGPGTRLTVT.

This clone was detected only once. V and J are TRBV24-1 and TRBJ2-7; 8 bases are shared with TRBD2. The ends lost 9 bases at V and 2 bases at J; junction bases unmatched: 8. CDR1 and CDR2 (germline): KGHDR, SFDVKD. The CDR3 has 14 amino acids. In DNA, the CDR3 is TGTGCCACCGCCTCTCGACTAGCGCCCTACGAGCAGTACTTC. It codes for CATASRLAPYEQYF.

The chain combines TRBV7-9 with TRBJ2-5, with D uncertain. In germline, CDR1 is SEHNR, CDR2 FQNEAQ (reference sequence). Between the trimmed V and J ends, which lost 1 base and 5 bases, there was a span of 17 bases. The CDR3 is made up of 16 amino acids. In DNA form, the CDR3 reads TGTGCCAGCAGCTTAGAGGCCGCGATTCGTAGCGAGACCCAGTACTTC. As protein: CASSLEAAIRSETQYF.

V is TRBV15 and J is TRBJ2-3; TRBD2 matches at 8 bases. CDR1 is LNHNV and CDR2 is YYDKDF in the germline V gene (reference sequence). CDR3 length equals 16 residues. The junction had 7 bases not matched to a gene; V was cut back by 0 bases and J by 5 bases. Here the CDR3 DNA reads TGTGCCACCAGCAGAGATTTGGGCGGGGGGATAGATACGCAGTATTTT. This gives the protein CATSRDLGGGIDTQYF.

This chain joins TRBV7-9 and TRBJ1-2, with D uncertain. Germline CDR1 is SEHNR and CDR2 is FQNEAQ (reference sequence). The V end lost 5 bases, the J end lost 14 bases, and 18 bases lay between the germline ends. The length of the CDR3 is 12 residues. Here the CDR3 DNA reads TGTGCCAGCAGCATTAAAGTGACGGCGGAAACCTTC. Translated: CASSIKVTAETF.

J is TRBJ2-5 and V is TRBV9, with 10 bases identical to TRBD1. The V segment lost 4 bases and the J segment 2 bases; nucleotides outside the gene matches: 8. The length of the CDR3 is 16 residues. Germline values: CDR1 SGDLS, CDR2 YYNGEE. The CDR3 sequence: CASSTTDRGEQETQYF. The CDR3 nucleotides read TGTGCCAGCAGCACAACGGACAGGGGGGAGCAAGAGACCCAGTACTTC.

In its sample, this clone was seen once. The genes are TRBV19 and TRBJ1-6; 7 positions match TRBD1. Trimming cost V 5 bases and J 4 bases; bases outside gene matches: 5. This CDR3 region has 15 residues. The V gene's germline CDR1 is LNHDA and CDR2 SQIVND (reference sequence). The CDR3 region is CASSETGAYNSPLHF. The CDR3 coding sequence is TGTGCCAGTAGTGAAACAGGGGCTTATAATTCACCCCTCCACTTT.

The rearrangement joins TRBV13 to TRBJ1-1, with 7 positions matching TRBD1. This CDR3 region has 14 residues. Trimming removed 5 bases from V and 6 bases from J; junction bases left unmatched: 9. Germline CDR1 PRHDT, CDR2 FYEKMQ (reference sequence). The CDR3 sequence: CASSPDREGSEAFF. The DNA of the CDR3 is TGTGCCAGCAGCCCCGACAGGGAAGGGTCTGAAGCTTTCTTT. Combining the CDR3 with reference TRBV13 and TRBJ1-1 gives the whole variable domain AAGVIQSPRHLIKEKRETATLKCYPIPRHDTVYWYQQGPGQDPQFLISFYEKMQSDKGSIPDRFSAQQFSDYHSELNMSSLELGDSALYFCASSPDREGSEAFFGQGTRLTVV.

The chain recombines TRBV2 with TRBJ1-2; tentative D call: TRBD1 (5 bases). V was pared by 7 bases and J by 4 bases, with 13 bases between. The CDR3 runs 13 residues. The V gene's germline CDR1 is SNHLY and CDR2 FYNNEI. CDR3 region: CASITGGGYGYTF. In DNA form, the CDR3 reads TGTGCCAGCATTACAGGCGGTGGCTATGGCTACACCTTC.

The chain carries TRBV18 and TRBJ2-1; perhaps TRBD2 as D (5 bases). The CDR3 sequence is 16 residues long. V was clipped by 6 bases and J by 0 bases, with 15 bases between them. CDR1 and CDR2 from the germline V gene are KGHSH and LQKENI. The chain's CDR3 is CASSKTHGDSYNEQFF. In nucleotides, the CDR3 is TGTGCCAGCTCCAAAACTCACGGGGACTCCTACAATGAGCAGTTCTTC.

The V and J genes are TRBV5-6 and TRBJ1-4; maybe TRBD1 (5 bases). Trimming took off 4 bases at V and 3 bases at J, with 10 bases between the two ends. This CDR3 region has 14 residues. Germline V gene sequence: CDR1 SGHDT, CDR2 YYEEEE. The CDR3 spells CASSGGGANEKLFF. CDR3 sequence (DNA): TGTGCCAGCAGCGGCGGAGGGGCTAATGAAAAACTGTTTTTT.

The V gene is TRBV19, the J gene TRBJ2-2, with 9 bases aligning to TRBD2. There are 16 residues in the CDR3. V shed 1 base and J 7 bases; nucleotides not matched to a gene: 7. Germline V gene lookup returns CDR1 LNHDA and CDR2 SQIVND (reference sequence). The CDR3 spells CASSIGAGGQGGELFF. The DNA of the CDR3 is TGTGCCAGTAGTATAGGTGCGGGGGGGCAAGGCGGGGAGCTGTTTTTT.

The chain links TRBV6-5 to TRBJ1-6; tentatively, D is TRBD1 (5 bases). Deletions cut 6 bases from V and 9 bases from J, with 15 bases between. The CDR3 length is 14 residues. CDR1 is MNHEY, CDR2 SVGAGI, per germline. The CDR3 nucleotides are TGTGCCAGCAGGGTTCCAGGGATGGGTTCACCCCTCCACTTT. It yields the protein CASRVPGMGSPLHF.

This sequence joins TRBV30 and TRBJ1-2, with D perhaps TRBD1 (5 bases). The germline V and J ends were trimmed by 3 bases and 5 bases, with 22 bases remaining between them. This CDR3 comprises 16 residues. CDR1 and CDR2 from the germline V gene are GTSNPN and SVGIG (reference sequence). As DNA, the CDR3 is TGTGCCTGGAGCGGCGGGGGGGTTCGACCATTTTATGGCTACACCTTC. This sequence encodes CAWSGGGVRPFYGYTF. Drawing the rest from reference TRBV30 and TRBJ1-2, the complete variable domain is SQTIHQWPATLVQPVGSPLSLECTVEGTSNPNLYWYRQAAGRGLQLLFYSVGIGQISSEVPQNLSASRPQDRQFILSSKKLLLSDSGFYLCAWSGGGVRPFYGYTFGSGTRLTVV.

J is TRBJ1-5 and V is TRBV6-2 or TRBV6-3; 8 nucleotides line up with TRBD1. V shed 5 bases, J shed 6 bases, and the junction held 6 bases outside the gene matches. The CDR3 totals 14 residues. Germline assignment: CDR1 MNHEY and CDR2 SVGEGT. The CDR3 nucleotides read TGTGCCAGCAGTGCACAGGGGGTCCGTCAGCCCCAGCATTTT. Protein: CASSAQGVRQPQHF.

DNA of the CDR3: TGTGCCAGAGACGACTCAGGGGATGTTAACACTGAAGCTTTCTTT. It yields the protein CARDDSGDVNTEAFF. This sequence joins TRBV27 and TRBJ1-1; TRBD1 is a possible D gene (6 bases). Germline assignment: CDR1 MNHEY and CDR2 SMNVEV (reference sequence). This CDR3 has 15 amino acids. The V and J ends lost 9 bases and 2 bases respectively, with 19 bases between them.

V gene TRBV5-1 combines with J gene TRBJ2-1; TRBD1 aligns across 9 bases. CDR1 SGHRS and CDR2 YFSETQ come from the germline V gene. V dropped 3 bases and J dropped 9; count of bases not matched to a gene: 13. This CDR3 spans 16 amino acids. The CDR3 nucleotides are TGCGCCAGCAGCTCAACCGGGACAGGGAGGGAAAGTGAGCAGTTCTTC. This codes for CASSSTGTGRESEQFF.